One and the same sample provided the 21 T cell receptor beta chains below, sequenced in a study of OX40 agonist ivuxolimab in advanced cancers. Profiled with immunoSEQ multiplex PCR; TCRdb holds only in-frame clones, not every one. The profile shows about 52,000 clones, approximately 90% of them singletons. Sequencing used CD4+ or CD8+ T cells sorted from blood, obtained in a trial of the OX40 agonist ivuxolimab. The source is an adult with an advanced solid tumor such as melanoma, head and neck, liver or kidney cancer.

V and J are TRBV5-1 and TRBJ2-1; TRBD2 aligns across 13 bases. Germline lookup yields CDR1 SGHRS and CDR2 YFSETQ. The CDR3 totals 19 residues. V lost 0 bases to trimming and J lost 0 bases; unmatched junction nucleotides: 6. This chain's CDR3 is CASSLGTSGGSSSYNEQFF. The CDR3 coding sequence is TGCGCCAGCAGCTTGGGGACTAGCGGGGGTTCCAGCTCCTACAATGAGCAGTTCTTC. Together with reference TRBV5-1 and TRBJ2-1, the CDR3 gives the full variable domain: KAGVTQTPRYLIKTRGQQVTLSCSPISGHRSVSWYQQTPGQGLQFLFEYFSETQRNKGNFPGRFSGRQFSNSRSEMNVSTLELGDSALYLCASSLGTSGGSSSYNEQFFGPGTRLTVL.

The V call is TRBV30, the J call TRBJ1-2, with D possibly matching TRBD1 (6 bases). Germline loops: CDR1 GTSNPN, CDR2 SVGIG (reference sequence). CDR3 length: 15 amino acids. Trimming left V 1 base short and J 1 base short, with 13 bases between. The CDR3 DNA is TGTGCCTGGAGTGACCCGACAGGCTTTAACTATGGCTACACCTTC. Amino acids: CAWSDPTGFNYGYTF.

The J gene is TRBJ1-5, the V gene TRBV2; 7 bases line up with TRBD1. The CDR3 extends over 13 amino acids. The trim removed 10 bases at V and 5 bases at J, leaving 8 bases unmatched. Germline loops: CDR1 SNHLY, CDR2 FYNNEI. CDR3 region: CATATGIDQPQHF. The DNA for the CDR3 is TGTGCCACCGCGACAGGGATCGATCAGCCCCAGCATTTT.

The chain links TRBV10-2 to TRBJ1-3; D is undetermined. Germline CDR1 reads WSHSY; CDR2 reads SAAADI. This CDR3 comprises 12 residues. V dropped 3 bases and J dropped 4 bases, with 4 bases sitting between them. The CDR3 protein is CASSDWGNTIYF. In nucleotides, the CDR3 is TGCGCCAGCAGTGATTGGGGAAACACCATATATTTT.

The J gene is TRBJ2-5, the V gene TRBV19; D perhaps matches TRBD1 (6 bases). V was trimmed by 3 bases and J by 5 bases, leaving 13 bases between them. The CDR3 covers 14 residues. Per germline, CDR1 LNHDA and CDR2 SQIVND (reference sequence). CDR3 bases: TGTGCCAGTAGTATCTTACAGGGTTCGGAGACCCAGTACTTC. It is translated as CASSILQGSETQYF.

The chain joins TRBV13 to TRBJ2-1; TRBD2 is a possible D gene (5 bases). CDR3 length: 16 residues. Germline values: CDR1 PRHDT, CDR2 FYEKMQ (reference sequence). The germline V and J ends were trimmed by 5 bases and 7 bases, with 21 bases remaining between them. The CDR3 bases are TGTGCCAGCAGCCCTTTGAACTCCCCATCGGGAAATGAGCAGTTCTTC. It encodes CASSPLNSPSGNEQFF.

The rearrangement joins TRBV9 to TRBJ1-2; D is undetermined. V was trimmed by 0 bases and J by 7 bases, leaving 16 bases between them. CDR1 is SGDLS and CDR2 is YYNGEE in the germline V gene. The CDR3 length is 15 residues. In DNA form, the CDR3 reads TGTGCCAGCAGCGTAGGTGGGTTGGGAGGTAGTGGCTACACCTTC. This encodes CASSVGGLGGSGYTF.

The chain combines TRBV4-3 with TRBJ1-2; tentatively, D is TRBD1 (5 bases). The V end lost 1 base, the J end lost 7 bases, and 13 bases lay between the germline ends. CDR3 length equals 14 residues. Germline V gene lookup returns CDR1 LGHNA and CDR2 YSLEER. CDR3 protein: CASSQAPGRSGYTF. The CDR3 DNA sequence: TGCGCCAGCAGCCAAGCCCCAGGGCGGAGTGGCTACACCTTC.

The V and J genes are TRBV6-5 and TRBJ2-3, with 9 bases lining up with TRBD2. This CDR3 contains 16 residues. V dropped 4 bases and J dropped 4; count of bases not matched to a gene: 9. Germline lookup yields CDR1 MNHEY and CDR2 SVGAGI. The CDR3 loop is CASSSYLSGGADTQYF. CDR3 bases: TGTGCCAGCAGTTCCTACCTTAGCGGGGGTGCAGATACGCAGTATTTT.

The chain combines TRBV7-9 with TRBJ2-7; TRBD1 agrees at 9 bases. This CDR3 spans 14 amino acids. V shed 0 bases, J shed 4 bases, and the junction held 1 base outside the gene matches. From germline, CDR1 is SEHNR and CDR2 FQNEAQ (reference sequence). The CDR3 DNA reads as TGTGCCAGCAGCTTAGCCGACAGGGGGTACGAGCAGTACTTC. The encoded protein is CASSLADRGYEQYF.

The chain combines TRBV6-5 with TRBJ1-3; 8 nucleotides agree with TRBD1. CDR1 MNHEY and CDR2 SVGAGI come from the germline V gene. V dropped 8 bases and J dropped 0; count of bases not matched to a gene: 3. The CDR3 extends over 14 amino acids. The CDR3 here is CASWGTGSGNTIYF. For the CDR3, the DNA is TGTGCCAGCTGGGGGACAGGCTCTGGAAACACCATATATTTT.

The chain carries TRBV30 and TRBJ1-4; maybe TRBD1 (5 bases). The CDR3 spans 14 residues. Germline loops: CDR1 GTSNPN, CDR2 SVGIG (reference sequence). Trimming removed 8 bases at V and 8 bases at J, with 21 bases between. The CDR3 DNA is TGTGCCGGGGCGATTAGGGGATCTGGAGAAAAACTGTTTTTT. This translates into CAGAIRGSGEKLFF.

The sample holds many counts of this clone. The chain has TRBV7-9 and TRBJ1-2; TRBD1 might be the D (5 bases). Trimming left V 2 bases short and J 2 bases short, with 15 bases between. Germline lookup yields CDR1 SEHNR and CDR2 FQNEAQ (reference sequence). The CDR3 sequence is 16 residues long. In nucleotides, the CDR3 is TGTGCCAGCAGCTTACCAGGGCAGATTGCGAACTATGGCTACACCTTC. It is translated as CASSLPGQIANYGYTF.

V and J are TRBV7-8 and TRBJ1-2; 7 bases are a match to TRBD1. CDR1 is SGHVS, CDR2 FQNEAQ, per germline. There are 13 residues in the CDR3. The V segment lost 6 bases and the J segment 3 bases; nucleotides outside the gene matches: 4. The DNA of the CDR3 is TGTGCCAGCAGTCCAGGGGGAGACTATGGCTACACCTTC. Translation gives CASSPGGDYGYTF.

The rearrangement uses TRBV5-5 and TRBJ1-1; D uncertain. Deletions cut 0 bases from V and 0 bases from J, with 18 bases between. The CDR3 loop spans 18 amino acids. CDR1 and CDR2 (germline): SGHKS, YYEKEE (reference sequence). The CDR3 DNA is TGTGCCAGCAGCTTGGCCTTGGCAGGTGGCACCATGAACACTGAAGCTTTCTTT. This sequence encodes CASSLALAGGTMNTEAFF.

This rearrangement joins TRBV27 to TRBJ1-1; a weak D match, TRBD1 (6 bases). The CDR3 runs 14 residues. Trimming removed 7 bases from V and 5 bases from J, with 17 bases in between. Germline values: CDR1 MNHEY, CDR2 SMNVEV (reference sequence). The CDR3 here is CASTPGHLGTEAFF. CDR3 DNA sequence: TGTGCCAGCACCCCGGGACATCTCGGTACTGAAGCTTTCTTT.

About this clone itself: In the same sample, other DNA sequences code for this CDR3. The gene calls are TRBV10-1 and TRBJ2-1; TRBD2 aligns across 8 bases. CDR1 and CDR2 from the germline V gene are WNHNN and SYGVQD (reference sequence). This CDR3 comprises 15 residues. The V segment lost 0 bases and the J segment 6 bases; nucleotides outside the gene matches: 4. Written as DNA, the CDR3 is TGCGCCAGCAGTGAGTCTGCGGGAGGATTCAATGAGCAGTTCTTC. Its protein is CASSESAGGFNEQFF.

The chain joins TRBV29-1 to TRBJ2-7; TRBD2 is a possible D gene (6 bases). The CDR3 length is 15 residues. The germline CDR1 and CDR2 sequences are SQVTM and ANQGSEA. Trimming took off 4 bases at V and 4 bases at J, with 20 bases between the two ends. CDR3 protein: CSVAGGNRPVYEQYF. For the CDR3, the DNA is TGCAGCGTTGCCGGGGGTAATAGGCCAGTTTACGAGCAGTACTTC.

The CDR3 loop is CASSQAFSVGPAYEQYF. CDR3 DNA sequence: TGCGCCAGCAGCCAAGCCTTTTCGGTAGGCCCGGCCTACGAGCAGTACTTC. The chain carries TRBV4-3 and TRBJ2-7; D uncertain. Per germline, CDR1 LGHNA and CDR2 YSLEER. V was trimmed by 1 base and J by 2 bases, leaving 18 bases between them. CDR3 length: 17 amino acids.

This sequence joins TRBV19 and TRBJ1-6, with TRBD1 identical over 8 bases. Per germline, CDR1 LNHDA and CDR2 SQIVND (reference sequence). The CDR3 sequence is 20 residues long. V lost 0 bases, J lost 8 bases, and 18 bases stayed unmatched. CDR3 coding DNA: TGTGCCAGTAGTATAGATCTATGGGGGACAGGAGGAATTACGGATTCACCCCTCCACTTT. This sequence encodes CASSIDLWGTGGITDSPLHF.

This clone was counted once. The rearrangement uses TRBV10-1 and TRBJ2-1; tentative D call: TRBD1 (5 bases). The length of the CDR3 is 11 residues. Trimming took 4 bases from V and 7 from J, leaving 5 bases between them. Germline V gene sequence: CDR1 WNHNN, CDR2 SYGVQD (reference sequence). CDR3: CASSGQNEQFF. In DNA, the CDR3 is TGCGCCAGCAGTGGACAGAATGAGCAGTTCTTC.